Listed here is a single TCR beta chain. This sample includes further DNA sequences coding for the same CDR3. This CDR3 spans 17 amino acids. This specimen comes from a study of blood T cell repertoires in COVID-19. About the study: Some COVID-19 samples were acute and others convalescent; all came from the United States, Italy and Spain. Nucleic acid was either cDNA or gDNA, and it came from T cells, B-cell-depleted T cells, or PBMCs.

In the authors' methods: For nucleated cells, counts were estimated from reference gene primer amplification. TCRdb keeps only in-frame clones here, not all; method: immunoSEQ multiplex PCR. That table gives V, J and clone size, and the DNA gave D and trimming. Among approximately 99,000 clones listed, 88% were seen once. Input material: peripheral blood. This TCR was sampled from a human donor in a cohort sampled during active COVID-19. The V call is TRBV21-1, the J call TRBJ2-2; TRBD2 is the table's D call and was not checked against the DNA. TRBV21-1 is assigned pseudogene status. The CDR3 region has the DNA TGTGCCAGCAGCAAAAGGGGAGCGGGGGGGCGGACCGGGGAGCTGTTTTTT. It yields the protein CASSKRGAGGRTGELFF.